This T cell receptor (beta chain) was found in a study of blood T cell repertoires in COVID-19. Study as a whole: The cDNA or gDNA used as material had been derived from T cells, B-cell-depleted T cells, or PBMCs.

Profiling relied on immunoSEQ multiplex PCR, and the TCRdb table lists in-frame clones only, not all of them. The table includes under 250,000 clones, 65% to 90% detected once. The V segment lost 6 bases and the J segment 3 bases; nucleotides outside the gene matches: 4. The germline V gene encodes CDR1 MNHNY and CDR2 SVGAGI (reference sequence). The CDR3 is 15 residues long. This clone appeared once. The sample taken for sequencing was peripheral blood. V is TRBV6-6 and J is TRBJ2-7, with TRBD2 matching over 14 bases. The receptor was isolated from a man aged 45 to 65 with COVID-19, enrolled during active disease. The CDR3 is CASRTGTSGSYEQYF. CDR3 nucleotides: TGTGCCAGCAGAACCGGGACTAGCGGGAGCTACGAGCAGTACTTC.